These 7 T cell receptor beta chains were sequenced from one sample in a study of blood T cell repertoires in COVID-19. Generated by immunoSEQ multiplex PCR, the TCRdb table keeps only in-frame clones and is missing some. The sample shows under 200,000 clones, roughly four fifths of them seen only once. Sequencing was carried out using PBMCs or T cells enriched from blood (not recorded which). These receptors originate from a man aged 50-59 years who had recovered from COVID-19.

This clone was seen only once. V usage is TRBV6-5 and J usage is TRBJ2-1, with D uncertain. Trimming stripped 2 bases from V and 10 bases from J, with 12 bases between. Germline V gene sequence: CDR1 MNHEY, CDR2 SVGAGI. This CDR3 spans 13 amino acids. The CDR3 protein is CASSYGVRREQFF. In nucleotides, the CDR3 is TGTGCCAGCAGTTACGGAGTGAGACGCGAGCAGTTCTTC.

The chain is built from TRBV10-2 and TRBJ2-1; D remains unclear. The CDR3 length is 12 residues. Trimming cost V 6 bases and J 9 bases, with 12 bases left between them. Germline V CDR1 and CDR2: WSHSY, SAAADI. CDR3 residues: CASSNSAIEQFF. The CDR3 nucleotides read TGCGCCAGCAGCAATAGTGCTATTGAGCAGTTCTTC.

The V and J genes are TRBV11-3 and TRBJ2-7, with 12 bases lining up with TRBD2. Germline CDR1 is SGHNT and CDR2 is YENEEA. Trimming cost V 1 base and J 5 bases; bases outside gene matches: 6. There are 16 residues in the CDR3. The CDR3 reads CASSLGSTSGSDEQYF. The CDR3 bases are TGTGCCAGCAGCTTAGGGTCGACTAGCGGGAGCGACGAGCAGTACTTC.

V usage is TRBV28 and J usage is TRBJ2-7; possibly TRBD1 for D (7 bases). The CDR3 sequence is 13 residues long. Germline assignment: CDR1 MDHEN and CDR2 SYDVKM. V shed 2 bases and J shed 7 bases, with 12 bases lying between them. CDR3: CASSLGGGWEQYF. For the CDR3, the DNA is TGTGCCAGCAGTTTAGGAGGGGGCTGGGAGCAGTACTTC.

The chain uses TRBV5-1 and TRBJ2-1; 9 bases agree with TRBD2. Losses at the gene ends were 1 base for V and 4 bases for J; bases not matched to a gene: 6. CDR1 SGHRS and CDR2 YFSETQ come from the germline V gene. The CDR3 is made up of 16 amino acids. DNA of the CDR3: TGCGCCAGCAGCTTGCGGGCTAGCGGGGTTTACAATGAGCAGTTCTTC. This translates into CASSLRASGVYNEQFF.

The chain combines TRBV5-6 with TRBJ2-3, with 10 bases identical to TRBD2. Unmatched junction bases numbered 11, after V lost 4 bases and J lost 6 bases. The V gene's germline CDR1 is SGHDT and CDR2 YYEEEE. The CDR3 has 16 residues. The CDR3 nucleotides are TGTGCCAGCAGCCCCACCCTAGCGGGGGCTGGGGATACGCAGTATTTT. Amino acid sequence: CASSPTLAGAGDTQYF.

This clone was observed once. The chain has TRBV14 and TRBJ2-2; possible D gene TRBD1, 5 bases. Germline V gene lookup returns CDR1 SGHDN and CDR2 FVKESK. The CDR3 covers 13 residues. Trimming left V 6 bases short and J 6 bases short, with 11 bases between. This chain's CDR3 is CASSQLGAGELFF. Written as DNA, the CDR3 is TGTGCCAGCAGTCAGCTAGGGGCCGGGGAGCTGTTTTTT.